Listed below are T cell receptor beta chains from one sample, sequenced in a study of blood T cell repertoires in COVID-19. Assay: immunoSEQ multiplex PCR; the TCRdb copy retains only in-frame clones and omits some. Counted here are 250,000 to 350,000 clones, around 91% occurring once; the ten biggest clones make up 12%. Sequencing input: peripheral blood. These receptors were taken from a woman aged 60-75 years with acute or convalescent COVID-19. Each CDR3 is given with its conserved first and last residue. The order of the fields is D gene, clone size, J gene, V gene, CDR3 DNA, CDR3 protein. D genes are given only for firm matches. Expanded clones get a size class; other rows say once, few or many, or leave the size out.

d_call: TRBD1
clone_size: few
j_call: TRBJ1-2
v_call: TRBV5-6
cdr3_nt: TGTGCCAGCAGCTACTTTGGGACAGGCGGTGGCTACACCTTC
cdr3_aa: CASSYFGTGGGYTF

d_call: .
clone_size: .
j_call: TRBJ1-6
v_call: TRBV13
cdr3_nt: TGTGCCAGCAGCTTGACGAGGAGCAACAATTCACCCCTCCACTTT
cdr3_aa: CASSLTRSNNSPLHF

d_call: .
clone_size: .
j_call: TRBJ2-3
v_call: TRBV18
cdr3_nt: TGTGCCAGCTCACCACGGGCTTCGGCCACAGATACGCAGTATTTT
cdr3_aa: CASSPRASATDTQYF

d_call: .
clone_size: .
j_call: TRBJ1-2
v_call: TRBV28
cdr3_nt: TGTGCCAGCAGTCCCAATCAGAACTATGGCTACACCTTC
cdr3_aa: CASSPNQNYGYTF

d_call: .
clone_size: once
j_call: TRBJ1-5
v_call: TRBV21-1
cdr3_nt: TGTGCCAGCATCGGGACAGCAAATCAGCCCCAGCATTTT
cdr3_aa: CASIGTANQPQHF

d_call: .
clone_size: .
j_call: TRBJ1-2
v_call: TRBV7-2
cdr3_nt: TGTGCCAGCAGCCTCTGGGGGCCCACAGTTTCTTATGGCTACACCTTC
cdr3_aa: CASSLWGPTVSYGYTF

d_call: .
clone_size: few
j_call: TRBJ1-2
v_call: TRBV24-1
cdr3_nt: TGTGCCACCAGTGACCGCGGGTCCTATGGCTACACCTTC
cdr3_aa: CATSDRGSYGYTF

d_call: .
clone_size: .
j_call: TRBJ2-5
v_call: TRBV27
cdr3_nt: TGTGCCAGCAGTCTGGCCTTGAAAGAGACCCAGTACTTC
cdr3_aa: CASSLALKETQYF

d_call: .
clone_size: .
j_call: TRBJ2-5
v_call: TRBV6-2/TRBV6-3
cdr3_nt: TGTGCCAGCAGTCAGCCCCGGGCCCAGTACTTC
cdr3_aa: CASSQPRAQYF

d_call: TRBD2
clone_size: .
j_call: TRBJ2-7
v_call: TRBV5-4
cdr3_nt: TGTGCCAGCAGCTTGGGGGGACTAGCGGGGGCTTACTACGAGCAGTACTTC
cdr3_aa: CASSLGGLAGAYYEQYF

d_call: .
clone_size: few
j_call: TRBJ1-4
v_call: TRBV7-3
cdr3_nt: TGTGCCAGCAGCTTGGGCCCAGTTGAAAAACTGTTTTTT
cdr3_aa: CASSLGPVEKLFF

d_call: .
clone_size: .
j_call: TRBJ2-2
v_call: TRBV11-2
cdr3_nt: TGTGCCAGCAGCTTAGTCGGCGGGGTGTTCACCGGGGAGCTGTTTTTT
cdr3_aa: CASSLVGGVFTGELFF

d_call: .
clone_size: .
j_call: TRBJ2-1
v_call: TRBV3-1/TRBV3-2
cdr3_nt: TGTGCCAGCAGCCAGAAGGGGACTCCGGAAGGTGAGCAGTTCTTC
cdr3_aa: CASSQKGTPEGEQFF

d_call: .
clone_size: .
j_call: TRBJ1-2
v_call: TRBV7-2
cdr3_nt: TGTGCCAGCAGCTTCCCGGGAGCGTATGGCTACACCTTC
cdr3_aa: CASSFPGAYGYTF

d_call: TRBD1
clone_size: .
j_call: TRBJ1-2
v_call: TRBV3-1/TRBV3-2
cdr3_nt: TGTGCCAGCAGCCAGACAGGGGGCGAGGGCTACACCTTC
cdr3_aa: CASSQTGGEGYTF

d_call: TRBD1
clone_size: .
j_call: TRBJ2-5
v_call: TRBV4-2
cdr3_nt: TGTGCCAGCAGCCAAGATCGTCTAGGGGGCCAGGAGACCCAGTACTTC
cdr3_aa: CASSQDRLGGQETQYF

d_call: .
clone_size: few
j_call: TRBJ1-5
v_call: TRBV6-2/TRBV6-3
cdr3_nt: TGTGCCAGCAGTTACTCCTATCCGAATAATCAGCCCCAGCATTTT
cdr3_aa: CASSYSYPNNQPQHF

d_call: .
clone_size: once
j_call: TRBJ1-6
v_call: TRBV19
cdr3_nt: TGTGCCAGTAGTACTGGACAAGTTAATTCACCCCTCCACTTT
cdr3_aa: CASSTGQVNSPLHF

d_call: .
clone_size: .
j_call: TRBJ1-3
v_call: TRBV11-3
cdr3_nt: TGTGCCAGCAGCTCCGGGATTAACTCTGGAAACACCATATATTTT
cdr3_aa: CASSSGINSGNTIYF

d_call: TRBD1
clone_size: once
j_call: TRBJ1-5
v_call: TRBV7-9
cdr3_nt: TGTGCCAGCAGCACGGACAGGGGGCAGCTGCCCCAGCATTTT
cdr3_aa: CASSTDRGQLPQHF

d_call: .
clone_size: .
j_call: TRBJ1-4
v_call: TRBV18
cdr3_nt: TGTGCCAGCTCAAACAGGAGTAATGAAAAACTGTTTTTT
cdr3_aa: CASSNRSNEKLFF

d_call: TRBD1
clone_size: .
j_call: TRBJ1-4
v_call: TRBV10-3
cdr3_nt: TGTGCCATCAGTGAGAGACAGGGGGATAATGAAAAACTGTTTTTT
cdr3_aa: CAISERQGDNEKLFF

d_call: .
clone_size: .
j_call: TRBJ1-2
v_call: TRBV3-1/TRBV3-2
cdr3_nt: TGTGCCAGCAGCCAAATCCGGCAGGGGAATGGCTACACCTTC
cdr3_aa: CASSQIRQGNGYTF

d_call: TRBD1
clone_size: .
j_call: TRBJ1-4
v_call: TRBV7-3
cdr3_nt: TGTGCCAGCAGCTCGGGACAGGGCGATCACGAGGAAAAACTGTTTTTT
cdr3_aa: CASSSGQGDHEEKLFF

d_call: TRBD2
clone_size: .
j_call: TRBJ2-7
v_call: TRBV18
cdr3_nt: TGTGCCAGCACACCTGTTGCGGGGGGGCGGGAAGAGCAGTACTTC
cdr3_aa: CASTPVAGGREEQYF

d_call: .
clone_size: .
j_call: TRBJ1-1
v_call: TRBV3-1/TRBV3-2
cdr3_nt: TGTGCCAGCAGCCGAACAGAGAACACTGAAGCTTTCTTT
cdr3_aa: CASSRTENTEAFF

d_call: .
clone_size: .
j_call: TRBJ1-3
v_call: TRBV30
cdr3_nt: TGTGCCTGGACGACACCTGACTCTGGAAACACCATATATTTT
cdr3_aa: CAWTTPDSGNTIYF

d_call: TRBD2
clone_size: .
j_call: TRBJ2-5
v_call: TRBV5-4
cdr3_nt: TGTGCCAGCAGCTTGGATGCTAGCGGCCAAGAGACCCAGTACTTC
cdr3_aa: CASSLDASGQETQYF

d_call: .
clone_size: .
j_call: TRBJ1-4
v_call: TRBV28
cdr3_nt: TGTGCCAGCAGGGTGGGCACTAATGAAAAACTGTTTTTT
cdr3_aa: CASRVGTNEKLFF

d_call: .
clone_size: .
j_call: TRBJ1-1
v_call: TRBV6-2/TRBV6-3
cdr3_nt: TGTGCCAGCACCCCAAGAGGCAAAGTTGCTGAAGCTTTCTTT
cdr3_aa: CASTPRGKVAEAFF

d_call: TRBD1
clone_size: .
j_call: TRBJ1-2
v_call: TRBV12-3/TRBV12-4
cdr3_nt: TGTGCCAGCTCTCCGACAGGGGATTATGGCTACACCTTC
cdr3_aa: CASSPTGDYGYTF

d_call: TRBD1
clone_size: .
j_call: TRBJ2-7
v_call: TRBV7-8
cdr3_nt: TGTGCCAGCAGCTTACCCGGACAGGGCAGAGGCGAGCAGTACTTC
cdr3_aa: CASSLPGQGRGEQYF

d_call: TRBD1
clone_size: many
j_call: TRBJ2-7
v_call: TRBV7-2
cdr3_nt: TGTGCCAGCAGCTCCGGGCCCATGACAGGGTTCCACGAGCAGTACTTC
cdr3_aa: CASSSGPMTGFHEQYF

d_call: TRBD1
clone_size: .
j_call: TRBJ1-5
v_call: TRBV24-1
cdr3_nt: TGTGCCACCGGGTCGGGGACAGGGGTTGACAATCAGCCCCAGCATTTT
cdr3_aa: CATGSGTGVDNQPQHF

d_call: TRBD1
clone_size: .
j_call: TRBJ2-1
v_call: TRBV11-1
cdr3_nt: TGTGCCAGCCTCCGGGACAGGGATTACAATGAGCAGTTCTTC
cdr3_aa: CASLRDRDYNEQFF

d_call: TRBD1
clone_size: .
j_call: TRBJ1-3
v_call: TRBV7-9
cdr3_nt: TGTGCCAGCAGCTTAGCCGGGACAGGGGGCTCGGGAAACACCATATATTTT
cdr3_aa: CASSLAGTGGSGNTIYF

d_call: .
clone_size: .
j_call: TRBJ2-5
v_call: TRBV7-2
cdr3_nt: TGTGCCAGCAGCTTAGCGCTTAGAATAGGAGAGGAGACCCAGTACTTC
cdr3_aa: CASSLALRIGEETQYF

d_call: .
clone_size: .
j_call: TRBJ1-2
v_call: TRBV4-3
cdr3_nt: TGCGCCAGCAGCCAACCCGACTCAGACTATGGCTACACCTTC
cdr3_aa: CASSQPDSDYGYTF

d_call: TRBD1
clone_size: few
j_call: TRBJ1-1
v_call: TRBV6-5
cdr3_nt: TGTGCCAGCAGTTACTGGGGACAGGGGTACACTGAAGCTTTCTTT
cdr3_aa: CASSYWGQGYTEAFF

d_call: .
clone_size: .
j_call: TRBJ1-1
v_call: TRBV6-2/TRBV6-3
cdr3_nt: TGTGCCAGCAGTTCCCCGTGGCCCCTCGCTTTCTTT
cdr3_aa: CASSSPWPLAFF

d_call: TRBD2
clone_size: .
j_call: TRBJ2-3
v_call: TRBV19
cdr3_nt: TGTGCCAGTACCCTTAGCGGGGGGAGGTTCGATACGCAGTATTTT
cdr3_aa: CASTLSGGRFDTQYF

d_call: .
clone_size: .
j_call: TRBJ2-2
v_call: TRBV27
cdr3_nt: TGTGCCAGCAGTCACACAAGACAGCAACAATTAAACACCGGGGAGCTGTTTTTT
cdr3_aa: CASSHTRQQQLNTGELFF

d_call: TRBD1
clone_size: .
j_call: TRBJ1-3
v_call: TRBV13
cdr3_nt: TGTGCCAGCAGCCCTAGCTACAGGGGACACACCATATATTTT
cdr3_aa: CASSPSYRGHTIYF